What follows are 22 T cell receptor beta chains derived from one specimen sequenced in a study of OX40 agonist ivuxolimab in advanced cancers. Sequencing was performed with immunoSEQ multiplex PCR; in TCRdb, only in-frame clones are kept and a portion is missing. The data show 70,000 to 90,000 clones, 75% to 90% seen once. This material consisted of CD4+ or CD8+ T cells sorted from blood, taken in a trial of the OX40 agonist ivuxolimab. The receptors were gathered from an adult with an advanced solid tumor such as melanoma, head and neck, liver or kidney cancer.

The genes are TRBV10-3 and TRBJ1-4, with a possible D match to TRBD1 (6 bases). Germline values: CDR1 ENHRY, CDR2 SYGVKD. There are 17 residues in the CDR3. V was cut by 0 bases and J by 8 bases, with 19 bases left in between. CDR3 DNA sequence: TGTGCCATCAGTGAGTCGACCAGGGGTTCCTCGATGGAAAAACTGTTTTTT. Amino acids: CAISESTRGSSMEKLFF.

The CDR3 loop is CASSPLPTGGHQPQHF. CDR3 nucleotides: TGTGCCAGCTCACCATTGCCGACAGGGGGCCATCAGCCCCAGCATTTT. The chain carries TRBV18 and TRBJ1-5, with 10 bases that match TRBD1. The ends lost 2 bases at V and 5 bases at J; junction bases unmatched: 6. Germline V CDR1 and CDR2: KGHSH, LQKENI. CDR3 length: 16 amino acids.

The chain carries TRBV6-6 and TRBJ1-1; D might be TRBD1 (6 bases). There are 15 residues in the CDR3. The germline V and J ends were trimmed by 7 bases and 1 base, with 16 bases remaining between them. Germline V gives CDR1 MNHNY, CDR2 SVGAGI (reference sequence). The CDR3 region is CASIMPGGPNTEAFF. The CDR3, as DNA: TGTGCCAGCATCATGCCCGGGGGGCCGAACACTGAAGCTTTCTTT.

This chain connects TRBV2 to TRBJ1-2; weak D call: TRBD1 (6 bases). Trimming took off 5 bases at V and 3 bases at J, with 13 bases between the two ends. Germline V lookup: CDR1 SNHLY, CDR2 FYNNEI. CDR3 length: 14 residues. The CDR3 coding sequence is TGTGCCAGCAGTACAGGGATTTATTACTATGGCTACACCTTC. It codes for CASSTGIYYYGYTF.

The rearrangement uses TRBV19 and TRBJ1-3; D is uncertain. The CDR3 is 14 residues long. Trimming stripped 10 bases from V and 2 bases from J, with 15 bases between. Germline CDR1 is LNHDA and CDR2 is SQIVND (reference sequence). The CDR3 region is CATRTAITGNTIYF. In DNA, the CDR3 is TGTGCCACTAGGACTGCGATCACTGGAAACACCATATATTTT.

The chain joins TRBV27 to TRBJ2-7, with TRBD1 identical over 7 bases. Trimming cost V 5 bases and J 5 bases; bases outside gene matches: 15. The CDR3 loop spans 16 amino acids. Germline V CDR1 and CDR2: MNHEY, SMNVEV (reference sequence). CDR3 loop: CASSLTPGQSNHEQYF. DNA for the CDR3: TGTGCCAGCAGTCTCACGCCGGGACAGAGCAACCACGAGCAGTACTTC.

V gene TRBV29-1 combines with J gene TRBJ2-7; D uncertain. Deletions cut 1 base from V and 3 bases from J, with 10 bases between. The CDR3 consists of 13 residues. The V gene's germline CDR1 is SQVTM and CDR2 ANQGSEA. CDR3 in DNA: TGCAGCGTTGAAGGCCTGGATAACTACGAGCAGTACTTC. Translation: CSVEGLDNYEQYF.

The genes are TRBV9 and TRBJ1-2; the D is unclear. V was shortened by 7 bases and J by 8 bases, with 18 bases between the two germline ends. CDR1 is SGDLS and CDR2 is YYNGEE in the germline V gene. This CDR3 spans 13 amino acids. The CDR3 here is CASADPGAGGYTF. In nucleotides, the CDR3 is TGTGCCAGCGCGGATCCAGGAGCGGGGGGCTACACCTTC.

The chain employs TRBV7-3 and TRBJ1-5, with D unresolved. The CDR3 is made up of 13 amino acids. The germline gives CDR1 SGHTA, CDR2 FQGTGA. V was trimmed by 1 base and J by 4 bases, leaving 5 bases between them. The CDR3 sequence: CASSLSLNQPQHF. The DNA for the CDR3 is TGTGCCAGCAGCTTAAGTCTAAATCAGCCCCAGCATTTT.

V usage is TRBV28 and J usage is TRBJ2-3; TRBD2 matches at 8 bases. With V trimmed by 3 bases and J by 2 bases, 10 bases remained unmatched. CDR1 and CDR2 from the germline V gene are MDHEN and SYDVKM. The length of the CDR3 is 17 residues. Here the CDR3 DNA reads TGTGCCAGCAGTTTTATAGGGGCTAGCGGGTACACAGATACGCAGTATTTT. It translates to CASSFIGASGYTDTQYF.

The CDR3 DNA sequence: TGTGCCAGCAGTTTTGGGGTGTCCTACGAGCAGTACTTC. Amino acid sequence: CASSFGVSYEQYF. The chain uses TRBV27 and TRBJ2-7; D is undetermined. Germline assignment: CDR1 MNHEY and CDR2 SMNVEV (reference sequence). V gave up 3 bases and J gave up 1 base, with 7 bases separating them. The CDR3 loop spans 13 amino acids.

The CDR3 nucleotides read TGTGCCAGCAGCGACACGTCCTACAATGAGCAGTTCTTC. Translation gives CASSDTSYNEQFF. The chain is built from TRBV7-9 and TRBJ2-1; no definite D call. The ends were cut back, 5 bases at V and 1 base at J, with 6 bases in the middle. The CDR3 contains 13 residues. Germline V gives CDR1 SEHNR, CDR2 FQNEAQ (reference sequence).

The rearrangement uses TRBV5-1 and TRBJ1-2; TRBD1 aligns across 7 bases. V gave up 4 bases and J gave up 8 bases; unmatched junction bases: 20. CDR3 length equals 17 residues. Germline V gene lookup returns CDR1 SGHRS and CDR2 YFSETQ. CDR3 protein: CASSRGGHIDLLWGYTF. The CDR3 nucleotides read TGCGCCAGCAGCCGAGGGGGCCATATTGACCTCCTATGGGGCTACACCTTC.

The genes are TRBV5-1 and TRBJ1-4, with a tentative D call TRBD1 (5 bases). The CDR3 sequence is 16 residues long. Germline loops: CDR1 SGHRS, CDR2 YFSETQ. Trimming pared 1 base from V and 0 bases from J, leaving 10 bases between. This CDR3 is CASSLSGPATNEKLFF. For the CDR3, the DNA is TGCGCCAGCAGCTTGTCGGGACCTGCAACTAATGAAAAACTGTTTTTT.

V and J are TRBV28 and TRBJ1-1; TRBD1 aligns across 9 bases. Per the germline V gene, CDR1 is MDHEN and CDR2 is SYDVKM. Unmatched junction bases numbered 10, after V lost 3 bases and J lost 2 bases. The CDR3 loop spans 17 amino acids. The chain's CDR3 is CASSLNPGQGRNTEAFF. The CDR3 DNA reads TGTGCCAGCAGTTTGAATCCGGGACAGGGACGAAACACTGAAGCTTTCTTT. The full variable domain, its missing parts supplied by reference TRBV28 and TRBJ1-1, is DVKVTQSSRYLVKRTGEKVFLECVQDMDHENMFWYRQDPGLGLRLIYFSYDVKMKEKGDIPEGYSVSREKKERFSLILESASTNQTSMYLCASSLNPGQGRNTEAFFGQGTRLTVV.

The CDR3 reads CASSQDTAGGTQETQYF. The DNA of the CDR3 is TGCGCCAGCAGCCAAGACACTGCGGGAGGTACGCAAGAGACCCAGTACTTC. This chain connects TRBV4-3 to TRBJ2-5; 8 bases agree with TRBD2. The CDR3 spans 17 residues. The V and J ends lost 0 bases and 2 bases, in that order; junction bases with no gene match: 8. Germline loops: CDR1 LGHNA, CDR2 YSLEER.

This clone was detected once. The V gene is TRBV7-9, the J gene TRBJ1-1; 8 bases agree with TRBD1. Germline V CDR1 and CDR2: SEHNR, FQNEAQ (reference sequence). The ends lost 3 bases at V and 6 bases at J; junction bases unmatched: 6. The CDR3 runs to 14 residues. The chain's CDR3 is CASSFRTGGAEAFF. In nucleotides, the CDR3 is TGTGCCAGCAGCTTTAGAACAGGGGGAGCTGAAGCTTTCTTT.

The table lists this clone with a count of one. V and J are TRBV30 and TRBJ2-3; no clear D gene. The V and J ends lost 0 bases and 6 bases respectively, with 10 bases between them. CDR3 size: 13 residues. From germline, CDR1 is GTSNPN and CDR2 SVGIG (reference sequence). CDR3 residues: CAWSVRAADTQYF. DNA for the CDR3: TGTGCCTGGAGTGTCCGGGCCGCGGATACGCAGTATTTT.

The chain employs TRBV6-6 and TRBJ1-3, with D perhaps matching TRBD1 (5 bases). Trimming took off 6 bases at V and 3 bases at J, with 12 bases between the two ends. In germline, CDR1 is MNHNY, CDR2 SVGAGI (reference sequence). This CDR3 has 14 residues. CDR3 sequence: CASSPPGGGNTIYF. DNA for the CDR3: TGTGCCAGCAGCCCCCCGGGGGGTGGAAACACCATATATTTT.

The chain's CDR3 is CASSLAGGVRSPLHF. The CDR3 DNA reads TGCGCCAGCAGCCTGGCCGGCGGGGTACGTTCACCCCTCCACTTT. The chain recombines TRBV4-3 with TRBJ1-6; D gene ambiguous. CDR1 is LGHNA and CDR2 is YSLEER in the germline V gene. V gave up 4 bases and J gave up 9 bases, with 16 bases separating them. This CDR3 has 15 residues.

The rearrangement uses TRBV6-4 and TRBJ2-3; perhaps D is TRBD1 or TRBD2 (6 bases each). The V end was cut by 2 bases, the J end by 2 bases, with 14 bases between. Germline CDR1 and CDR2: MRHNA and SNTAGT. This CDR3 is 16 amino acids long. The CDR3 reads CASSDEFGGPTDTQYF. In DNA, the CDR3 is TGTGCCAGCAGTGACGAGTTTGGGGGGCCCACAGATACGCAGTATTTT.

The chain links TRBV9 to TRBJ1-1; D uncertain. Deletions cut 2 bases from V and 4 bases from J, with 9 bases between. In germline, CDR1 is SGDLS, CDR2 YYNGEE. There are 13 residues in the CDR3. The CDR3 nucleotides read TGTGCCAGCAGCGTGGGTGGGAGCACTGAAGCTTTCTTT. It encodes CASSVGGSTEAFF.